Here is one TCR beta chain with its context. Its specificity is not known. The sample comes from a study of human T cells and chemical hapten exposure. Study-wide results and limits: No shift was seen in TCRs above 1 in 1000 frequency with DPC sensitization.

The V segment lost 2 bases and the J segment 0 bases; nucleotides outside the gene matches: 8. This CDR3 region has 16 residues. Looked up from germline, CDR1 is DFQATT and CDR2 is SNEGSKA (reference sequence). Time point specified: patch test 1, 2 weeks after DPC sensitization. Treatment indicated: therapeutic diphenylcyclopropenone sensitization with weekly scalp DPC. TCRdb called the RACE reads again in MiXCR, with one record for every CDR3 protein. This table has some 70,000 distinct CDR3 sequences, around a third appearing once. The receptor was isolated from a man aged 35 to 55 with alopecia areata. Some clones in this sample may be carry-over from other donors' samples. The rearrangement links TRBV20-1 to TRBJ2-3; 7 positions agree with TRBD2. Material: whole blood, obtained in connection with sensitization to the hapten diphenylcyclopropenone (DPC). DNA of the CDR3: TGCAGTGCTAGACCGGGGGGAGCGGCTAGCACAGATACGCAGTATTTT. Translated: CSARPGGAASTDTQYF.